This entry lists 13 T cell receptor beta chains sequenced from one sample in a study of CD8+CD57+ T cells in acquired aplastic anemia. Genomic DNA was employed as the template in profiling TCR beta VDJ and CDR3. TCRdb processed the reads anew with MiXCR; each CDR3 protein has one entry. The profile shows over 150,000 distinct CDR3 sequences, roughly 60% of them singletons. CD8+CD57+ cell expansion, shown by flow cytometry, had occurred in the patients selected for sequencing. The sequencing input was sorted CD4+, CD8+, or CD8+CD57+ T cells (not recorded which) from PBMCs. The receptors were sampled from a human donor with aplastic anemia.

The rearrangement links TRBV15 to TRBJ2-5; D may be TRBD1 or TRBD2 (5 bases each). V lost 4 bases and J lost 4, with 13 bases in between. This CDR3 region has 14 residues. Germline-derived CDR1 and CDR2 are LNHNV and YYDKDF (reference sequence). CDR3 region: CATSTEQAGETQYF. The CDR3 coding sequence is TGTGCCACCAGCACGGAACAGGCGGGAGAGACCCAGTACTTC.

The gene calls are TRBV20-1 and TRBJ2-6; D gene unclear. V lost 7 bases and J lost 2, with 3 bases in between. There are 11 residues in the CDR3. Germline CDR1 and CDR2: DFQATT and SNEGSKA (reference sequence). The CDR3: CSVAGANVLTF. The CDR3 DNA reads as TGCAGTGTTGCTGGGGCCAACGTCCTGACTTTC.

This clonotype was seen a handful of times. The V and J genes are TRBV20-1 and TRBJ1-6; D perhaps matches TRBD1 (5 bases). V lost 6 bases and J lost 8, with 20 bases in between. CDR1 and CDR2 from the germline V gene are DFQATT and SNEGSKA (reference sequence). The CDR3 is made up of 15 amino acids. The CDR3 DNA reads as TGCAGTGCCCTTCCCCCGGGACTAGCTTATTCACCCCTCCACTTT. Translating it yields CSALPPGLAYSPLHF.

Many counts were recorded for this clonotype. This sequence joins TRBV7-9 and TRBJ2-7; no firm D call. Germline assignment: CDR1 SEHNR and CDR2 FQNEAQ (reference sequence). The CDR3 totals 13 residues. V dropped 2 bases and J dropped 7 bases, with 12 bases sitting between them. The CDR3 loop is CASSLPPSYEQYF. CDR3 in DNA: TGTGCCAGCAGCTTACCCCCCTCTTATGAGCAGTACTTC.

This chain connects TRBV7-8 to TRBJ2-2; tentatively, D is TRBD1 or TRBD2 (5 bases each). Germline V lookup: CDR1 SGHVS, CDR2 FQNEAQ. Trimming left V 3 bases short and J 2 bases short, with 10 bases between. The CDR3 is 15 residues long. The CDR3 sequence: CASSFVGDNTGELFF. CDR3 coding DNA: TGTGCCAGCAGCTTTGTGGGGGACAACACCGGGGAGCTGTTTTTT.

In the case of this clonotype: Mismatch with germline at one junction end may stem from a read error. The J gene is TRBJ1-2, the V gene TRBV10-2, with D maybe TRBD1 (6 bases). This CDR3 is 13 amino acids long. Germline CDR1 WSHSY, CDR2 SAAADI. The CDR3 sequence is CAGSESGGEGYTF. CDR3 bases: TGCGCCGGCAGTGAGTCCGGGGGCGAGGGCTACACCTTC.

There are many counts of this clonotype. This chain joins TRBV9 and TRBJ1-1; D not certain. Germline V gives CDR1 SGDLS, CDR2 YYNGEE. Deletions cut 0 bases from V and 0 bases from J, with 9 bases between. There are 15 residues in the CDR3. For the CDR3, the DNA is TGTGCCAGCAGCGTAGATGGGAGCATGAACACTGAAGCTTTCTTT. It specifies CASSVDGSMNTEAFF. Full variable domain (missing parts from reference TRBV9 and TRBJ1-1): DSGVTQTPKHLITATGQRVTLRCSPRSGDLSVYWYQQSLDQGLQFLIQYYNGEERAKGNILERFSAQQFPDLHSELNLSSLELGDSALYFCASSVDGSMNTEAFFGQGTRLTVV.

At least ten counts were recorded for this clonotype. The chain joins TRBV2 to TRBJ1-1; D is uncertain. The CDR3 extends over 15 amino acids. Trimming removed 1 base from V and 1 base from J, with 10 bases in between. Germline values: CDR1 SNHLY, CDR2 FYNNEI. The CDR3, as DNA: TGTGCCAGCAGTGAAGTGGCAGAGCGGAACACTGAAGCTTTCTTT. This encodes CASSEVAERNTEAFF.

Many counts were recorded for this clonotype. The chain is built from TRBV11-2 and TRBJ1-1, with D unclear. This CDR3 has 14 residues. V lost 1 base and J 7 bases, leaving 13 bases between the germline ends. Germline values: CDR1 SGHAT, CDR2 FQNNGV. The CDR3 spells CASSLVEARYEAFF. The DNA for the CDR3 is TGTGCCAGCAGCTTAGTTGAGGCACGGTATGAAGCTTTCTTT.

This clonotype was seen a single time. CDR3 in amino acids: CASSQVTLAGTYEQYF. The CDR3 DNA is TGTGCCAGCAGCCAAGTTACGTTAGCGGGAACCTACGAGCAGTACTTC. This rearrangement joins TRBV14 to TRBJ2-7; 8 bases fit TRBD2. Germline assignment: CDR1 SGHDN and CDR2 FVKESK. CDR3 length: 16 amino acids. Trimming at V came to 1 base and at J to 2 bases, leaving 7 bases not matched to a gene.

In its sample, this clonotype was seen once. The chain has TRBV19 and TRBJ2-6; D possibly corresponds to TRBD1 (6 bases). The V gene lost 5 bases and the J gene lost 0 bases, with 11 bases spanning the gap. This CDR3 is built from 16 residues. CDR1 is LNHDA and CDR2 is SQIVND in the germline V gene (reference sequence). CDR3 residues: CASSPDRDSGANVLTF. The DNA for the CDR3 is TGTGCCAGTAGTCCGGACAGAGACTCTGGGGCCAACGTCCTGACTTTC.

This clonotype was counted many times. The genes are TRBV20-1 and TRBJ2-7, with 7 nucleotides matching TRBD1. Germline V CDR1 and CDR2: DFQATT, SNEGSKA (reference sequence). V shed 2 bases, J shed 2 bases, and the junction held 9 bases outside the gene matches. CDR3 length: 15 residues. The CDR3 here is CSARRRRDRAYEQYF. In DNA, the CDR3 is TGCAGTGCTAGAAGGCGACGGGACAGAGCCTACGAGCAGTACTTC.

This clonotype has a count of ten or more. The genes are TRBV19 and TRBJ1-2, with 10 bases identical to TRBD1. The J segment lost 6 bases and the V segment lost 4 bases, leaving 8 bases of the junction unmatched. The CDR3 contains 15 residues. Germline V gene data show CDR1 as LNHDA and CDR2 as SQIVND (reference sequence). The CDR3 DNA is TGTGCCAGTAGTACGGGGACAGGGGACGTCAATGGCTACACCTTC. Amino acid sequence: CASSTGTGDVNGYTF.